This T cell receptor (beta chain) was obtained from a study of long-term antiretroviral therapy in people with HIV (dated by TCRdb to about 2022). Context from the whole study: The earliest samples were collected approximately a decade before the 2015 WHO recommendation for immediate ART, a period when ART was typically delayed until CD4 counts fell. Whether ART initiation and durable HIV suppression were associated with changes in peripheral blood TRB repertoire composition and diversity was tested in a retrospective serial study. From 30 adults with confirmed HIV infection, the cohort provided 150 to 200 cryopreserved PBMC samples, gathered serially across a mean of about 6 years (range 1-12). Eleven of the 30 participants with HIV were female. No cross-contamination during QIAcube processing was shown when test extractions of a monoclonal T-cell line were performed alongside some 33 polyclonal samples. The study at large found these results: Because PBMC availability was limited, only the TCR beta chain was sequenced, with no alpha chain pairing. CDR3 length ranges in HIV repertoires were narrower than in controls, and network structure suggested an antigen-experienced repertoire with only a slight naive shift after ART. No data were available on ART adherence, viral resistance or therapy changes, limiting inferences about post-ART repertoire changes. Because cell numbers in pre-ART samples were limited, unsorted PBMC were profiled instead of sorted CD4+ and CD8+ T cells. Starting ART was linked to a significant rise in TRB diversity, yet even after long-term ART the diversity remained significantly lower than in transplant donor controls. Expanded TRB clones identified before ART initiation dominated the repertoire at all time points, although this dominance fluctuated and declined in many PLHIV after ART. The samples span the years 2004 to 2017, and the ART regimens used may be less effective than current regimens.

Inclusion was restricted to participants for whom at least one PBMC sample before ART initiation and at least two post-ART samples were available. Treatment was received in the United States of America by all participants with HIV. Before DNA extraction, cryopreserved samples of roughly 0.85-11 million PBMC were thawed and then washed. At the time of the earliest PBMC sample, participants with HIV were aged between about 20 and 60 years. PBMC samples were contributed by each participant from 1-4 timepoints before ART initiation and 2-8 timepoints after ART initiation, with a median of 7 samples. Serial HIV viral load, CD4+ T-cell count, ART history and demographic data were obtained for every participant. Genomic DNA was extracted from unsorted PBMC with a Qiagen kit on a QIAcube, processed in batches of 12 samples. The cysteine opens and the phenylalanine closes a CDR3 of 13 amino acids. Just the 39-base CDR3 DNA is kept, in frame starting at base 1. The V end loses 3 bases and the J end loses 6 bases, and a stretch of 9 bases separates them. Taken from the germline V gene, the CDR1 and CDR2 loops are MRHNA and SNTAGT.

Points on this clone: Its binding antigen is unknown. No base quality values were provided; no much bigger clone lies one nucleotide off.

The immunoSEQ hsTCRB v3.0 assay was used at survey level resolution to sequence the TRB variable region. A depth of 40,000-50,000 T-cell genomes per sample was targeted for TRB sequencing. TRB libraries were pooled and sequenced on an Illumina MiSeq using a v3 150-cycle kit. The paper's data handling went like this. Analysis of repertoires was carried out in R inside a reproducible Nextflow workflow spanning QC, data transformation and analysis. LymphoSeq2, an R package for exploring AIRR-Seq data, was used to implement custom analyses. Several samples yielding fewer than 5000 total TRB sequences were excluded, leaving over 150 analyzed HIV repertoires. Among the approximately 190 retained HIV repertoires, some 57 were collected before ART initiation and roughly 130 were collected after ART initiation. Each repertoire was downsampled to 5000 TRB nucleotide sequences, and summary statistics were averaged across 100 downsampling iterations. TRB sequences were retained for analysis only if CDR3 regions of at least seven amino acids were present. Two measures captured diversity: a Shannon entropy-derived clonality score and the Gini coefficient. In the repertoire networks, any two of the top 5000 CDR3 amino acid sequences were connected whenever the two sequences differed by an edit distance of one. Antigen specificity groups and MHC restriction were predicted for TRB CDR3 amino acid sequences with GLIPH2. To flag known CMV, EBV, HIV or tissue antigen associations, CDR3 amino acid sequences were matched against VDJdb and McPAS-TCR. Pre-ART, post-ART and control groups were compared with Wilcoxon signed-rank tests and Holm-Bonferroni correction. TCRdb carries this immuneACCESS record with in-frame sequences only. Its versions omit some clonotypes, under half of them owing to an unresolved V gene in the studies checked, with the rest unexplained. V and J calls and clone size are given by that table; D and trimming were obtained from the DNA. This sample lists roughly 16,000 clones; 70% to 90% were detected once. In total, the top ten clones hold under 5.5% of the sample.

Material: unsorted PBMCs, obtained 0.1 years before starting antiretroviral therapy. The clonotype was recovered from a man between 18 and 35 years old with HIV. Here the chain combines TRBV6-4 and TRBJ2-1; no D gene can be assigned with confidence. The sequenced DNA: TGTGCCAGCAGTGATGCGGCTACCAATGAGCAGTTCTTC. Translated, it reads CASSDAATNEQFF.